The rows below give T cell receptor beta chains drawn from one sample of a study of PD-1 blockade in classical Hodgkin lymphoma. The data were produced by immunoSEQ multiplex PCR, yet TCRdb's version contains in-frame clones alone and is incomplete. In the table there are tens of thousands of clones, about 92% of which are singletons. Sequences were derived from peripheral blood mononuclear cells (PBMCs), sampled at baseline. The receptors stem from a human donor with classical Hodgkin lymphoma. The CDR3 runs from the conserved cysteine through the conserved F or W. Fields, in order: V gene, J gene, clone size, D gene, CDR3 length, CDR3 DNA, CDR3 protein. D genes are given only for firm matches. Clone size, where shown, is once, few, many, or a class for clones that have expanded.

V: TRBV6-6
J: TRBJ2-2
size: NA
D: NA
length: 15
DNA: TGTGCCAGCAGTTACGATCAGGGTTACACCGGGGAGCTGTTTTTT
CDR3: CASSYDQGYTGELFF

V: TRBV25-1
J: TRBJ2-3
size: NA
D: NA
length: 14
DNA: TGTGCCAGCAGTGAATTCGGGGGGCCAGATACGCAGTATTTT
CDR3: CASSEFGGPDTQYF

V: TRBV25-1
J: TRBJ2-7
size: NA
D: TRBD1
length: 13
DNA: TGTGCCAGCAGTGTTGGGCAGGGGGCTGGACAGTACTTC
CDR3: CASSVGQGAGQYF

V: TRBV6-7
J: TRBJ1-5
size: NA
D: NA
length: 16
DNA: TGTGCCAGCAGTTACGCGACAGAATCCTTCAATCAGCCCCAGCATTTT
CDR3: CASSYATESFNQPQHF

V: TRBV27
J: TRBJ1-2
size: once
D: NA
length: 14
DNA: TGTGCCAGCAGTTTATCCGGCGGGAGTGGAGGCTACACCTTC
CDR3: CASSLSGGSGGYTF

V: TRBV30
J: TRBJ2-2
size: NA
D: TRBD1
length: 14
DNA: TGTGCCTGGAGCTGGGACAGGGGGCTTGGGGAGCTGTTTTTT
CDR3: CAWSWDRGLGELFF

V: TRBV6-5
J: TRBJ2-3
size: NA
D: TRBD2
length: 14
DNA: TGTGCCAGCAGTTTCGGGGGGGCGGTAGATACGCAGTATTTT
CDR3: CASSFGGAVDTQYF

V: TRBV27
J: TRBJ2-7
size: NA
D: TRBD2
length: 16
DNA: TGTGCCAGCAGTTTATCGGAAGGGGACTACCTCTACGAGCAGTACTTC
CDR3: CASSLSEGDYLYEQYF

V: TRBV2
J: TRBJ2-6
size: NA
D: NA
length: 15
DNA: TGTGCCAGCAGTTTGGACCGGGCTGGGGCCAACGTCCTGACTTTC
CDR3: CASSLDRAGANVLTF

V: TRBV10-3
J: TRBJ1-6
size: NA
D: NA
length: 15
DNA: TGTGCCATCAGTGGTGGATGGGGGGACGGTTCACCCCTCCACTTT
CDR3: CAISGGWGDGSPLHF

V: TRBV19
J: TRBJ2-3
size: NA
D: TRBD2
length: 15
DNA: TGTGCCACCGCACTAGCGTATGGGGACACAGATACGCAGTATTTT
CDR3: CATALAYGDTDTQYF

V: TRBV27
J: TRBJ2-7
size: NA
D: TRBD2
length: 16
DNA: TGTGCCAGCAGTTTGAGGGGAACTAGCGGATACTACGAGCAGTACTTC
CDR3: CASSLRGTSGYYEQYF

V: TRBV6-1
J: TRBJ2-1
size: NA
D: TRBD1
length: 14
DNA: TGTGCCAGCAGTTTGACAGGGGCATCGGATGAGCAGTTCTTC
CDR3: CASSLTGASDEQFF

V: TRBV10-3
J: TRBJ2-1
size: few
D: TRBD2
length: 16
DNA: TGTGCCATCAGTGAGACGAAAAGACTAGCGGGGGAATCTCAGTTCTTC
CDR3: CAISETKRLAGESQFF

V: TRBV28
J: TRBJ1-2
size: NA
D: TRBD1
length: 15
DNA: TGTGCCAGCAGTTTAAGGACAGGGGGCGTTGGGGGCTACACCTTC
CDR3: CASSLRTGGVGGYTF

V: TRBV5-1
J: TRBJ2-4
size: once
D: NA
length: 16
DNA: TGCGCCAGCAGCCAATTAGGGGCCGAAGCCAAAAACATTCAGTACTTC
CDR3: CASSQLGAEAKNIQYF

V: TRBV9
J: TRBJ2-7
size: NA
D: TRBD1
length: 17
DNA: TGTGCCAGCAGCGAGGGGACAGGGAAGACCCTAGTGTACGAGCAGTACTTC
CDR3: CASSEGTGKTLVYEQYF

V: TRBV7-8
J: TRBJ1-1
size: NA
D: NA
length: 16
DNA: TGTGCCAGCAGCGCGAGAGGTGGTACAGGCCAAGGGGGAGCTTTCTTT
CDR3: CASSARGGTGQGGAFF

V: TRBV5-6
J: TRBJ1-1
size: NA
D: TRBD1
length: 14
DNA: TGTGCCAGCAGGGGACAGGGGGCGCTTGTTGGAGCTTTCTTT
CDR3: CASRGQGALVGAFF

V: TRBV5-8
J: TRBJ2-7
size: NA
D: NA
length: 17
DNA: TGTGCCAGCAGCTCACCCACCGTCCGTTTTGCCTCCTACGAGCAGTACTTC
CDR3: CASSSPTVRFASYEQYF

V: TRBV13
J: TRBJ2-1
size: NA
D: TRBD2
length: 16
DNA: TGTGCCAGCAGCGGAGTACTAGCGGGAAGGTACAATGAGCAGTTCTTC
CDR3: CASSGVLAGRYNEQFF

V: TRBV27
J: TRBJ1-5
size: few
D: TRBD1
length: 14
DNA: TGTGCCACCCGAACAGGGGGCCTGGGTCAGCCCCAGCATTTT
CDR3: CATRTGGLGQPQHF

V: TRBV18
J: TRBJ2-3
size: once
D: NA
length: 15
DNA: TGTGCCAGCTCAGTCAGGGAACTTAGCACAGATACGCAGTATTTT
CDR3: CASSVRELSTDTQYF

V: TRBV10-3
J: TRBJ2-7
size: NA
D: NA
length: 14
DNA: TGTGCCATCAGTGAGTCTCGTGTGGCGGACGAGCAGTACTTC
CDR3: CAISESRVADEQYF

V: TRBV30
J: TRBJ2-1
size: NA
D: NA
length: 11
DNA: TGTGCCTGGAGTCCTCGTAACTCGCAGTTCTTC
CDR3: CAWSPRNSQFF

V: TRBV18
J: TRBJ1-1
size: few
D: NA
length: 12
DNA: TGTGCCAGCTCTGCGAGGGACACTGAAGCTTTCTTT
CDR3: CASSARDTEAFF

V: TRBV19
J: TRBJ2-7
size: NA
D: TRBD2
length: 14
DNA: TGTGCCAGTACCCCCCTCCCCTGGGAGGGCGAGCAGTACTTC
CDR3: CASTPLPWEGEQYF